The clone carrying this T cell receptor beta chain was seen only once. The repertoire was sequenced with immunoSEQ multiplex PCR; TCRdb's copy has only in-frame clones and lacks some. The data show 150,000 to 200,000 clones, with about 90% seen just once and roughly 0.78% held by the top ten. The data were obtained in a study of blood T cell repertoires in COVID-19. V lost 2 bases to trimming and J lost 8 bases, with 16 bases between them. The CDR3 totals 16 residues. The V gene's germline CDR1 is LGHDT and CDR2 YNNKEL (reference sequence). Sequencing was performed on peripheral blood. This TCR derives from a woman aged 65 to 85 with acute or convalescent COVID-19. The chain has TRBV3-1 (or the pseudogene TRBV3-2) and TRBJ1-6, with D possibly TRBD1 on 6 matching bases. The CDR3 region is CASSQKTGLGYSPLHF. The CDR3 nucleotides read TGTGCCAGCAGCCAAAAAACAGGGCTGGGGTATTCACCCCTCCACTTT.